This record looks at one TCR beta chain sequence and its context. Its antigen is not identified. A much more abundant neighbour one base away suggests this may be a read error. Each donor was a healthy Caucasian individual from Russia, aged roughly 6 to 90. CDR1 is ENHRY and CDR2 is SYGVKD in the germline V gene. This CDR3 has 13 residues. The data were taken from a study of blood T cells in healthy people across ages. Notes on the study in general: Estimated diversity, derived from one million T cells, was regarded as an underestimate. Bulk PBMC profiling left naive and antigen-experienced comparisons inconclusive.

With a J-beta primer mix and a sample-barcoded 5' primer, a second PCR ran about 7 to 12 cycles. Each CDR3 protein is one row after TCRdb ran MiXCR on the 5' RACE reads. Of around 1,900,000 distinct CDR3 sequences detected, 30% to 40% appear once; the ten largest clones hold under 30%. What was sequenced was blood. The source of this sequence is a human donor in good health. This chain uses TRBV10-3 with TRBJ2-4, with TRBD1 matching 7 bases. The DNA end is more similar to TRBJ2-5, so the J call may be wrong. This CDR3 reads CAIRGTAQETQYF. The CDR3 DNA sequence: TGTGCCATCAGAGGGACAGCCCAAGAGACCCAGTACTTC.